One and the same sample provided the 31 T cell receptor beta chains below, sequenced in a study of blood T cell repertoires in COVID-19. Clones were read by immunoSEQ multiplex PCR, and TCRdb kept only the in-frame ones, dropping some. The table includes approximately 70,000 clones, roughly 84% detected once. The material sequenced was peripheral blood. The source of these receptors is a man over 45 with active COVID-19.

This rearrangement joins TRBV27 to TRBJ1-6, with 8 bases that match TRBD1. The CDR3 has 14 amino acids. Germline CDR1 and CDR2: MNHEY and SMNVEV (reference sequence). V dropped 4 bases and J dropped 14; count of bases not matched to a gene: 10. This CDR3 reads CASSSLRTGITLHF. The CDR3 nucleotides read TGTGCCAGCAGTTCTCTCCGGACAGGGATCACCCTCCACTTT.

The chain combines TRBV7-8 with TRBJ2-7; weak D call: TRBD1 (6 bases). V was clipped by 5 bases and J by 2 bases, with 19 bases between them. The CDR3 runs to 16 residues. Germline lookup yields CDR1 SGHVS and CDR2 FQNEAQ. DNA of the CDR3: TGTGCCAGCAGCCGAGAGAGGACAGCCATCACCTACGAGCAGTACTTC. Amino acid sequence: CASSRERTAITYEQYF.

The genes are TRBV11-3 and TRBJ2-3; TRBD1 might be the D (5 bases). The CDR3 has 12 amino acids. V was clipped by 1 base and J by 6 bases, with 5 bases between them. The germline gives CDR1 SGHNT, CDR2 YENEEA. The CDR3 spells CASSLAGDTQYF. CDR3 nucleotide sequence: TGTGCCAGCAGCTTAGCAGGGGATACGCAGTATTTT. Together with reference TRBV11-3 and TRBJ2-3, the CDR3 gives the full variable domain: EAGVVQSPRYKIIEKKQPVAFWCNPISGHNTLYWYLQNLGQGPELLIRYENEEAVDDSQLPKDRFSAERLKGVDSTLKIQPAELGDSAVYLCASSLAGDTQYFGPGTRLTVL.

This chain joins TRBV28 and TRBJ1-1, with 9 bases aligning to TRBD1. This CDR3 contains 14 residues. Germline V gives CDR1 MDHEN, CDR2 SYDVKM. After removal of 5 bases from V and 1 base from J, the junction contained 2 bases not matched to a gene. The CDR3, as DNA: TGTGCCAGCAGTCCGACAGGGGGGAACACTGAAGCTTTCTTT. As protein: CASSPTGGNTEAFF.

As regards this clone: The junction differs from germline at one of its ends, possibly a read error. The V and J genes are TRBV11-1 and TRBJ2-7; 9 positions agree with TRBD1. Germline V lookup: CDR1 SGHAT, CDR2 FQDESV (reference sequence). CDR3 length: 16 residues. The CDR3: CASSLGGQGPSGPMLF. CDR3 in DNA: TGTGCCAGCAGCCTAGGGGGACAGGGCCCCTCGGGCCCCATGCTCTTC.

The CDR3 is CASSPGQQETQYF. The DNA of the CDR3 is TGTGCCAGCAGCCCGGGACAGCAAGAGACCCAGTACTTC. The chain has TRBV5-4 and TRBJ2-5, with 7 bases aligning to TRBD1. Germline loops: CDR1 SGHNT, CDR2 YYREEE (reference sequence). With V trimmed by 4 bases and J by 2 bases, 2 bases remained unmatched. The CDR3 runs to 13 residues.

The genes are TRBV5-4 and TRBJ2-7; 7 bases agree with TRBD2. CDR1 is SGHNT, CDR2 YYREEE, per germline (reference sequence). The trim removed 1 base at V and 0 bases at J, leaving 4 bases unmatched. This CDR3 contains 15 residues. The CDR3 bases are TGTGCCAGCAGCTTGTTGCGGGAGATCTCCTACGAGCAGTACTTC. It codes for CASSLLREISYEQYF.

CDR3 DNA sequence: TGCAGCGAGAGGGAGGGCGCAGATACGCAGTATTTT. Its protein is CSEREGADTQYF. The rearrangement uses TRBV29-1 and TRBJ2-3, with 7 bases lining up with TRBD2. Unmatched junction bases numbered 5, after V lost 7 bases and J lost 4 bases. The CDR3 contains 12 residues. CDR1 is SQVTM and CDR2 is ANQGSEA in the germline V gene.

The rearrangement uses TRBV10-3 and TRBJ2-7; TRBD2 matches at 10 bases. Germline CDR1 is ENHRY and CDR2 is SYGVKD. V gave up 5 bases and J gave up 3 bases; unmatched junction bases: 1. This CDR3 contains 13 residues. CDR3 loop: CAISIAGGYEQYF. Written as DNA, the CDR3 is TGTGCCATCAGTATAGCGGGAGGCTACGAGCAGTACTTC.

The genes are TRBV18 and TRBJ2-1, with 11 bases that match TRBD1. Germline lookup yields CDR1 KGHSH and CDR2 LQKENI. The CDR3 runs 17 residues. V lost 3 bases to trimming and J lost 6 bases; unmatched junction nucleotides: 10. This CDR3 is CASSPGQGAQKGNEQFF. CDR3 in DNA: TGTGCCAGCTCACCCGGACAGGGGGCGCAGAAAGGCAATGAGCAGTTCTTC.

The V call is TRBV2, the J call TRBJ2-2; D is possibly TRBD2 (5 bases). The CDR3 contains 15 residues. V lost 2 bases and J lost 7, with 14 bases in between. Germline-derived CDR1 and CDR2 are SNHLY and FYNNEI. The DNA for the CDR3 is TGTGCCAGCAGTGAATCCCCGGGGTGGGTCGGGGAGCTGTTTTTT. Residues: CASSESPGWVGELFF.

The rearrangement links TRBV9 to TRBJ2-3; the match to TRBD2 covers 11 bases. CDR1 is SGDLS, CDR2 YYNGEE, per germline. The CDR3 contains 15 residues. The ends lost 4 bases at V and 4 bases at J; junction bases unmatched: 5. CDR3 in DNA: TGTGCCAGCAGCCCCGAGGGACTAGCGGCAGATACGCAGTATTTT. This translates into CASSPEGLAADTQYF.

The genes are TRBV7-9 and TRBJ2-1, with D hard to call. CDR3 length: 16 residues. The germline gives CDR1 SEHNR, CDR2 FQNEAQ (reference sequence). The ends were cut back, 4 bases at V and 4 bases at J, with 17 bases in the middle. The CDR3 DNA sequence: TGTGCCAGCAGCTCCGAGACTCTACCCACTTACAATGAGCAGTTCTTC. It codes for CASSSETLPTYNEQFF.

This clone has only one observation. The V gene is TRBV5-4, the J gene TRBJ2-2; 14 bases agree with TRBD2. This CDR3 contains 18 residues. Germline CDR1 SGHNT, CDR2 YYREEE (reference sequence). V shed 5 bases and J 0 bases; nucleotides not matched to a gene: 6. Here the CDR3 reads CASSLGLAGAANTGELFF. CDR3 sequence (DNA): TGTGCCAGCAGTCTGGGACTAGCGGGGGCCGCGAACACCGGGGAGCTGTTTTTT.

The genes are TRBV30 and TRBJ1-1; D not resolved. Trimming pared 5 bases from V and 3 bases from J, leaving 16 bases between. The CDR3 runs 14 residues. In germline, CDR1 is GTSNPN, CDR2 SVGIG (reference sequence). The CDR3 bases are TGTGCCTGGGGAGGGCGGGGAACCGACACTGAAGCTTTCTTT. It codes for CAWGGRGTDTEAFF. The full variable domain, completed using reference TRBV30 and TRBJ1-1, is SQTIHQWPATLVQPVGSPLSLECTVEGTSNPNLYWYRQAAGRGLQLLFYSVGIGQISSEVPQNLSASRPQDRQFILSSKKLLLSDSGFYLCAWGGRGTDTEAFFGQGTRLTVV.

In its sample, this clone was seen once. V usage is TRBV9 and J usage is TRBJ2-5; 8 nucleotides align to TRBD2. J was trimmed by 3 bases and V by 4 bases; bases with no gene match: 8. This CDR3 comprises 15 residues. CDR1 and CDR2 (germline): SGDLS, YYNGEE. The CDR3, as DNA: TGTGCCAGCAGCCTAAATGTAGCGGGGAAAGAGACCCAGTACTTC. Translated, it gives CASSLNVAGKETQYF.

The chain recombines TRBV19 with TRBJ1-1, with TRBD1 matching 9 bases. Per the germline V gene, CDR1 is LNHDA and CDR2 is SQIVND (reference sequence). This CDR3 is built from 16 residues. After removal of 4 bases from V and 4 bases from J, the junction contained 10 bases not matched to a gene. Written as DNA, the CDR3 is TGTGCCAGTAGTAAGGGACAGGGAGACTATATCACTGAAGCTTTCTTT. Encoded protein: CASSKGQGDYITEAFF.

V gene TRBV28 combines with J gene TRBJ2-7; perhaps TRBD1 as D (6 bases). CDR1 is MDHEN and CDR2 is SYDVKM in the germline V gene. The germline V and J ends were trimmed by 2 bases and 1 base, with 12 bases remaining between them. The CDR3 extends over 15 amino acids. The chain's CDR3 is CASSLRDRRSYEQYF. CDR3 coding DNA: TGTGCCAGCAGTTTACGCGACAGGAGATCCTACGAGCAGTACTTC.

The gene calls are TRBV5-6 and TRBJ1-2, with TRBD1 matching 8 bases. There are 15 residues in the CDR3. Trimming took 2 bases from V and 3 from J; bases not matched to a gene: 6. Germline CDR1 reads SGHDT; CDR2 reads YYEEEE. The CDR3 DNA reads TGTGCCAGCAGCTTTGGACAGGGACGAGACTATGGCTACACCTTC. Amino acid sequence: CASSFGQGRDYGYTF.

V is TRBV5-8 and J is TRBJ1-6, with 9 bases matching TRBD1. The CDR3 has 14 amino acids. V shed 5 bases, J shed 5 bases, and the junction held 2 bases outside the gene matches. The germline gives CDR1 SGHTS, CDR2 YDEGEE. DNA for the CDR3: TGTGCCAGCAGAAGGGACAGGGATAATTCACCCCTCCACTTT. Amino acid sequence: CASRRDRDNSPLHF.

This clone was seen only a few times. The J gene is TRBJ1-5, the V gene TRBV19; 10 positions agree with TRBD1. With V trimmed by 9 bases and J by 7 bases, 6 bases remained unmatched. Per germline, CDR1 LNHDA and CDR2 SQIVND (reference sequence). The CDR3 has 13 amino acids. DNA for the CDR3: TGTGCCAGCTGGGACAGGGGAAGACAGCCCCAGCATTTT. This codes for CASWDRGRQPQHF.

This CDR3 is CASSQQGSLGEKLFF. The DNA for the CDR3 is TGTGCCAGCAGCCAACAGGGTTCTCTAGGGGAAAAACTGTTTTTT. This chain connects TRBV4-2 to TRBJ1-4; possibly TRBD1 for D (5 bases). There are 15 residues in the CDR3. Germline V lookup: CDR1 LGHNA, CDR2 YNFKEQ. V was cut by 2 bases and J by 8 bases, with 15 bases left in between.

The genes are TRBV19 and TRBJ2-5, with TRBD2 matching 11 bases. Germline trimming cut 3 bases from V and 2 bases from J; bases unmatched to any gene: 5. The CDR3 contains 16 residues. Germline CDR1 is LNHDA and CDR2 is SQIVND (reference sequence). CDR3 sequence: CASSIGLAGGQETQYF. CDR3 DNA sequence: TGTGCCAGTAGTATCGGCCTAGCGGGGGGTCAAGAGACCCAGTACTTC.

The chain is built from TRBV24-1 and TRBJ2-2; D is uncertain. The CDR3 runs to 15 residues. The V end lost 4 bases, the J end lost 4 bases, and 12 bases lay between the germline ends. Germline V gene sequence: CDR1 KGHDR, CDR2 SFDVKD. The CDR3 protein is CATSDRVRSTGELFF. Here the CDR3 DNA reads TGTGCCACCAGTGACCGAGTGAGATCCACCGGGGAGCTGTTTTTT.

The V gene is TRBV7-8, the J gene TRBJ1-1; 8 positions agree with TRBD1. CDR1 and CDR2 (germline): SGHVS, FQNEAQ. Germline trimming cut 1 base from V and 3 bases from J; bases unmatched to any gene: 1. The CDR3 is made up of 14 amino acids. CDR3 nucleotides: TGTGCCAGCAGCTTAGGGACAGGGTACACTGAAGCTTTCTTT. Its translation is CASSLGTGYTEAFF. The variable domain in full, completed from reference TRBV7-8 and TRBJ1-1, reads GAGVSQSPRYKVAKRGQDVALRCDPISGHVSLFWYQQALGQGPEFLTYFQNEAQLDKSGLPSDRFFAERPEGSVSTLKIQRTQQEDSAVYLCASSLGTGYTEAFFGQGTRLTVV.

This chain uses TRBV5-6 with TRBJ1-4, with unresolved D. This CDR3 is built from 13 residues. Germline values: CDR1 SGHDT, CDR2 YYEEEE. V was cut by 1 base and J by 7 bases, with 8 bases left in between. The CDR3 is CASSLQYTEKLFF. The CDR3 DNA reads TGTGCCAGCAGCTTGCAGTATACTGAAAAACTGTTTTTT. The whole variable domain, filled in from reference TRBV5-6 and TRBJ1-4, reads DAGVTQSPTHLIKTRGQQVTLRCSPKSGHDTVSWYQQALGQGPQFIFQYYEEEERQRGNFPDRFSGHQFPNYSSELNVNALLLGDSALYLCASSLQYTEKLFFGSGTQLSVL.

This chain links TRBV24-1 with TRBJ2-5; D remains ambiguous. The length of the CDR3 is 15 residues. With 3 bases removed from V and 1 base from J, the gap between germline ends came to 11 bases. In germline, CDR1 is KGHDR, CDR2 SFDVKD. The DNA for the CDR3 is TGTGCCACCAGTGATGGTAGGCGGTCCCAAGAGACCCAGTACTTC. Protein product: CATSDGRRSQETQYF.

The rearrangement links TRBV9 to TRBJ1-4; possibly TRBD1 for D (5 bases). Germline V gene data show CDR1 as SGDLS and CDR2 as YYNGEE. There are 16 residues in the CDR3. V lost 0 bases to trimming and J lost 0 bases, with 9 bases between them. The chain's CDR3 is CASSVEDTTTNEKLFF. The CDR3, as DNA: TGTGCCAGCAGCGTAGAGGACACAACAACTAATGAAAAACTGTTTTTT.

CDR3 loop: CASSLGRPTGGDETQYF. The DNA for the CDR3 is TGTGCCAGCAGCTTGGGGCGTCCGACAGGGGGCGATGAGACCCAGTACTTC. This chain connects TRBV5-4 to TRBJ2-5, with 10 bases that match TRBD1. This CDR3 has 17 residues. Germline V gives CDR1 SGHNT, CDR2 YYREEE (reference sequence). V lost 0 bases, J lost 5 bases, and 10 bases stayed unmatched.

The chain combines TRBV7-2 with TRBJ2-7; 7 nucleotides align to TRBD1. The CDR3 runs to 13 residues. V lost 5 bases and J lost 7; bases outside the gene matches: 8. CDR1 is SGHTA and CDR2 is FQGNSA in the germline V gene. The CDR3 is CASSRTGVGEQYF. The CDR3 DNA sequence: TGTGCCAGCAGCCGAACAGGGGTGGGGGAGCAGTACTTC.

The rearrangement joins TRBV5-6 to TRBJ1-2; 7 nucleotides agree with TRBD1. The ends lost 1 base at V and 3 bases at J; junction bases unmatched: 9. Germline values: CDR1 SGHDT, CDR2 YYEEEE. The CDR3 runs 16 residues. The chain's CDR3 is CASSLFGQGVDYGYTF. Here the CDR3 DNA reads TGTGCCAGCAGCTTGTTCGGGCAGGGGGTGGACTATGGCTACACCTTC. Looking up the rest from reference TRBV5-6 and TRBJ1-2 gives the full variable domain: DAGVTQSPTHLIKTRGQQVTLRCSPKSGHDTVSWYQQALGQGPQFIFQYYEEEERQRGNFPDRFSGHQFPNYSSELNVNALLLGDSALYLCASSLFGQGVDYGYTFGSGTRLTVV.